The 30 T cell receptor beta chains below all came from one sample that was sequenced in a study of CD8+CD57+ T cells in acquired aplastic anemia. Their antigens are not known. Findings and limits, study-wide: The CD8+CD57+ cells of patients were less diverse than their total CD4+ and CD8+ pools.

Patients chosen for sequencing had CD8+CD57+ cells that had expanded, as shown by flow cytometry. Both TCR beta VDJ combination and CDR3 sequence profiling were carried out. Genomic DNA was the template for this profiling. TCRdb processed the reads anew with MiXCR; each CDR3 protein has one entry. The data hold around 21,000 distinct CDR3 sequences, with about two fifths observed a single time. Sequenced material: CD8+CD57+ T cells sorted from PBMCs. Stated subset: bead-enriched CD8+CD57+ effector memory T cells from SAA patients. The receptors originated from a human donor with aplastic anemia.

With respect to this clonotype: The germline gene is not matched at one end of the junction; a read error may be the cause. This chain connects TRBV7-3 to TRBJ1-1, with a weak D call TRBD1 (6 bases). This CDR3 is built from 14 residues. Germline V gene sequence: CDR1 SGHTA, CDR2 FQGTGA. As DNA, the CDR3 is TGTGCCAGCAGCTTAACAGGGGGGAACACTGAAACTTTCTTT. Its translation is CASSLTGGNTETFF.

To note about this clonotype: A much larger clone sits a single nucleotide away, making a read error possible. The chain links TRBV20-1 to TRBJ1-6; 8 bases agree with TRBD1. Germline V gene data show CDR1 as DFQATT and CDR2 as SNEGSKA (reference sequence). CDR3 length: 14 residues. CDR3 region: CSASGQGDNSSLHF. As DNA, the CDR3 is TGCAGTGCTAGTGGACAGGGAGATAATTCATCCCTCCACTTT.

This clonotype was seen ten or more times. This rearrangement joins TRBV7-8 to TRBJ2-7; D ambiguous. Germline V CDR1 and CDR2: SGHVS, FQNEAQ. Trimming cost V 4 bases and J 4 bases, with 5 bases left between them. CDR3 length: 11 residues. CDR3 protein: CASSSRYEQYF. The CDR3 DNA is TGTGCCAGCAGCTCCCGTTACGAGCAGTACTTC.

V is TRBV30 and J is TRBJ2-5, with D possibly matching TRBD1 (5 bases). Trimming took off 4 bases at V and 5 bases at J, with 14 bases between the two ends. This CDR3 is 13 amino acids long. Germline V gives CDR1 GTSNPN, CDR2 SVGIG (reference sequence). CDR3 protein: CAWKVQGGETQYF. Written as DNA, the CDR3 is TGTGCCTGGAAGGTGCAGGGTGGGGAGACCCAGTACTTC. Complete variable domain (other parts from reference TRBV30 and TRBJ2-5): SQTIHQWPATLVQPVGSPLSLECTVEGTSNPNLYWYRQAAGRGLQLLFYSVGIGQISSEVPQNLSASRPQDRQFILSSKKLLLSDSGFYLCAWKVQGGETQYFGPGTRLLVL.

This clonotype was detected a few times. Sequence at one end of the junction differs from germline and may be a read error. The V gene is TRBV5-1, the J gene TRBJ2-7, with unresolved D. This CDR3 has 14 residues. Germline V lookup: CDR1 SGHRS, CDR2 YFSETQ. The CDR3, as DNA: TGTGCCAGCAGCCAAGACGGACCCAGCTACGAGCAGTACTTC. This codes for CASSQDGPSYEQYF.

The chain is built from TRBV9 and TRBJ2-3; no reliable D call. V was clipped by 4 bases and J by 1 base, with 19 bases between them. CDR1 and CDR2 from the germline V gene are SGDLS and YYNGEE. The CDR3 consists of 17 residues. Written as DNA, the CDR3 is TGTGCCAGCAGCACACACCCGTCCAGGATAGGCACAGATACGCAGTATTTT. Its translation is CASSTHPSRIGTDTQYF.

This rearrangement joins TRBV6-1 to TRBJ2-3, with 9 bases matching TRBD1. V gave up 6 bases and J gave up 4 bases; unmatched junction bases: 14. The CDR3 contains 17 residues. The germline V gene encodes CDR1 MNHNS and CDR2 SASEGT. The CDR3 DNA follows: TGTGCCAGCAGGACAGGGGGAGCTACCTCAAGGGCAGATACGCAGTATTTT. Protein sequence: CASRTGGATSRADTQYF.

This clonotype appeared once. CDR3 loop: CASSLAEQGGLYEQYF. The CDR3 coding sequence is TGCGCCAGCAGCTTGGCGGAACAGGGTGGTCTCTACGAGCAGTACTTC. The chain couples TRBV5-1 to TRBJ2-7; D might be TRBD1 (6 bases). V shed 0 bases and J shed 3 bases, with 16 bases lying between them. CDR3 length equals 16 residues. The germline gives CDR1 SGHRS, CDR2 YFSETQ. The variable domain in full, completed from reference TRBV5-1 and TRBJ2-7, reads KAGVTQTPRYLIKTRGQQVTLSCSPISGHRSVSWYQQTPGQGLQFLFEYFSETQRNKGNFPGRFSGRQFSNSRSEMNVSTLELGDSALYLCASSLAEQGGLYEQYFGPGTRLTVT.

This clonotype was recorded at least ten times. This chain uses TRBV20-1 with TRBJ2-3, with 7 bases fitting TRBD2. With 0 bases clipped from V and 2 bases from J, the junction kept 8 bases outside the gene matches. The CDR3 has 16 amino acids. Germline-derived CDR1 and CDR2 are DFQATT and SNEGSKA (reference sequence). The CDR3 nucleotides are TGCAGTGCTAGAGATCAAGTTGGGGGGGACACAGATACGCAGTATTTT. Protein: CSARDQVGGDTDTQYF.

A few counts support this clonotype. The chain carries TRBV6-4 and TRBJ1-5; D uncertain. The length of the CDR3 is 9 residues. Germline CDR1 reads MRHNA; CDR2 reads SNTAGT. V shed 1 base and J shed 15 bases, with 4 bases lying between them. The CDR3 DNA reads as TGTGCCAGCAGTGACTTTTTGCATTTT. It is translated as CASSDFLHF.

A few counts support this clonotype. This chain joins TRBV20-1 and TRBJ2-5, with TRBD2 matching 9 bases. The J segment lost 5 bases and the V segment lost 0 bases, leaving 10 bases of the junction unmatched. The CDR3 spans 16 residues. CDR1 DFQATT and CDR2 SNEGSKA come from the germline V gene (reference sequence). CDR3: CSARDFSAGGLETQYF. The CDR3 DNA follows: TGCAGTGCTAGAGATTTTAGCGCGGGGGGGCTGGAGACCCAGTACTTC.

The chain is built from TRBV28 and TRBJ2-7, with 11 bases identical to TRBD1. The germline CDR1 and CDR2 sequences are MDHEN and SYDVKM. The trim removed 6 bases at V and 3 bases at J, leaving 13 bases unmatched. The CDR3 has 17 amino acids. CDR3 sequence reads: CASSVRTGGLYFYEQYF. CDR3 in DNA: TGTGCCAGCAGCGTAAGGACAGGGGGCCTCTACTTCTACGAGCAGTACTTC.

The chain carries TRBV24-1 and TRBJ2-7, with 8 bases aligning to TRBD1. With V trimmed by 4 bases and J by 2 bases, 24 bases remained unmatched. The CDR3 runs 21 residues. CDR1 is KGHDR and CDR2 is SFDVKD in the germline V gene. The chain's CDR3 is CATSEGTGDTCKRKKPYEQYV. In DNA, the CDR3 is TGTGCCACCAGTGAAGGGACAGGCGATACTTGCAAAAGGAAAAAGCCCTACGAGCAGTACGTC.

V is TRBV7-9 and J is TRBJ1-1; a possible D gene is TRBD1 (6 bases). V gave up 2 bases and J gave up 3 bases, with 13 bases separating them. The germline V gene encodes CDR1 SEHNR and CDR2 FQNEAQ (reference sequence). This CDR3 has 15 residues. The CDR3 loop is CASSLFRGMDTEAFF. CDR3 coding DNA: TGTGCCAGCAGCTTATTTAGGGGGATGGACACTGAAGCTTTCTTT. The full variable domain, its missing parts supplied by reference TRBV7-9 and TRBJ1-1, is DTGVSQNPRHKITKRGQNVTFRCDPISEHNRLYWYRQTLGQGPEFLTYFQNEAQLEKSRLLSDRFSAERPKGSFSTLEIQRTEQGDSAMYLCASSLFRGMDTEAFFGQGTRLTVV.

V is TRBV11-2 and J is TRBJ2-2; 7 nucleotides align to TRBD1. Germline V lookup: CDR1 SGHAT, CDR2 FQNNGV. The CDR3 contains 13 residues. J was trimmed by 8 bases and V by 5 bases; bases with no gene match: 5. The CDR3 loop is CASSRSGGGELFF. CDR3 bases: TGTGCCAGCAGCCGCTCAGGGGGAGGGGAGCTGTTTTTT.

This clonotype was found many times. J is TRBJ2-7 and V is TRBV7-8; TRBD1 aligns across 12 bases. The V and J ends lost 5 bases and 7 bases, in that order; junction bases with no gene match: 12. CDR1 is SGHVS, CDR2 FQNEAQ, per germline. The CDR3 runs 16 residues. The CDR3 is CASSPRGGQGAGEQYF. The CDR3 coding sequence is TGTGCCAGCAGCCCCCGGGGGGGACAGGGGGCGGGGGAGCAGTACTTC.

As for this clonotype: Germline and junction disagree at one end, which may indicate a read error. V usage is TRBV7-3 and J usage is TRBJ2-7; D gene ambiguous. The germline V gene has CDR1 SGHTA and CDR2 FQGTGA. This CDR3 is 14 amino acids long. The CDR3 loop reads CASSLTRPRPPPPF. CDR3 DNA sequence: TGTGCCAGCAGCTTAACACGCCCCCGCCCCCCCCCCCCCTTC.

This clonotype has a single count. The chain carries TRBV5-1 and TRBJ2-7; the match to TRBD2 covers 7 bases. This CDR3 spans 16 amino acids. CDR1 SGHRS and CDR2 YFSETQ come from the germline V gene. J was trimmed by 0 bases and V by 0 bases; bases with no gene match: 6. The CDR3 loop is CASSLAGGSSSYEQYF. The CDR3 DNA reads TGCGCCAGCAGCTTGGCCGGCGGGAGTAGCTCCTACGAGCAGTACTTC. The complete variable domain, with remaining parts taken from reference TRBV5-1 and TRBJ2-7, reads KAGVTQTPRYLIKTRGQQVTLSCSPISGHRSVSWYQQTPGQGLQFLFEYFSETQRNKGNFPGRFSGRQFSNSRSEMNVSTLELGDSALYLCASSLAGGSSSYEQYFGPGTRLTVT.

The gene calls are TRBV5-5 and TRBJ2-7, with D possibly matching TRBD1 (6 bases). Looked up from germline, CDR1 is SGHKS and CDR2 is YYEKEE (reference sequence). This CDR3 has 16 residues. V lost 0 bases to trimming and J lost 2 bases, with 15 bases between them. CDR3 sequence: CASSLETGHNTYEQYF. The DNA for the CDR3 is TGTGCCAGCAGCTTGGAGACGGGACATAACACCTACGAGCAGTACTTC.

The chain links TRBV18 to TRBJ2-7; 11 bases are shared with TRBD1. CDR3 length: 16 amino acids. V lost 0 bases to trimming and J lost 3 bases; unmatched junction nucleotides: 4. The germline CDR1 and CDR2 sequences are KGHSH and LQKENI. The CDR3 coding sequence is TGTGCCAGCTCACCACCCGGGACAGGGGGATACTACGAGCAGTACTTC. Encoded protein: CASSPPGTGGYYEQYF. The full variable domain, rest sourced from reference TRBV18 and TRBJ2-7, is NAGVMQNPRHLVRRRGQEARLRCSPMKGHSHVYWYRQLPEEGLKFMVYLQKENIIDESGMPKERFSAEFPKEGPSILRIQQVVRGDSAAYFCASSPPGTGGYYEQYFGPGTRLTVT.

This chain links TRBV20-1 with TRBJ2-1; possible D gene TRBD2, 5 bases. Germline values: CDR1 DFQATT, CDR2 SNEGSKA (reference sequence). The V gene lost 1 base and the J gene lost 0 bases, with 10 bases spanning the gap. The CDR3 is made up of 15 amino acids. CDR3 DNA sequence: TGCAGTGCTAGAGGAGCGGAGTTCTCCTACAATGAGCAGTTCTTC. As protein: CSARGAEFSYNEQFF.

This clonotype occurred a few times. The chain employs TRBV7-9 and TRBJ1-3, with no clear D. The V gene's germline CDR1 is SEHNR and CDR2 FQNEAQ (reference sequence). The CDR3 consists of 13 residues. The V and J ends lost 0 bases and 4 bases respectively, with 4 bases between them. The CDR3 loop is CASSLAEGNTIYF. Written as DNA, the CDR3 is TGTGCCAGCAGCTTAGCGGAGGGAAACACCATATATTTT.

This clonotype was observed a single time. V gene TRBV5-4 combines with J gene TRBJ2-5; D is possibly TRBD1 (6 bases). CDR1 is SGHNT, CDR2 YYREEE, per germline (reference sequence). V gave up 4 bases and J gave up 6 bases, with 19 bases separating them. This CDR3 spans 15 amino acids. The CDR3 protein is CASSQPMGARKTQYF. CDR3 nucleotide sequence: TGTGCCAGCAGCCAACCCATGGGGGCCAGGAAGACCCAGTACTTC.

The chain is built from TRBV12-3 or TRBV12-4 and TRBJ2-7; 7 bases match TRBD1. The CDR3 extends over 13 amino acids. Trimming removed 5 bases from V and 3 bases from J; junction bases left unmatched: 4. DNA of the CDR3: TGTGCCAGCAGTCCCACAGGGGACTACGAGCAGTACTTC. Its protein product is CASSPTGDYEQYF.

A note on this clonotype: The junction and the germline gene differ at one end; a read error may be behind it. Here the CDR3 DNA reads TGCGCCAGCAGCTTAAATCCGACAGGTCTTAATTCACCCCTCCACTTT. It yields the protein CASSLNPTGLNSPLHF. The V and J genes are TRBV5-5 and TRBJ1-6, with D possibly matching TRBD1 (6 bases). CDR1 is SGHKS, CDR2 YYEKEE, per germline (reference sequence). The CDR3 is 16 amino acids.

This clonotype is a singleton in its sample. This rearrangement joins TRBV20-1 to TRBJ1-6, with a tentative D call TRBD1 (6 bases). V was clipped by 5 bases and J by 9 bases, with 23 bases between them. Germline V gene sequence: CDR1 DFQATT, CDR2 SNEGSKA (reference sequence). This CDR3 is 16 amino acids long. The CDR3 DNA reads TGCAGTGCTCCTGGAAGGGGTGGCAGGGGAACTTCACCCCTCCACTTT. Encoded protein: CSAPGRGGRGTSPLHF.

Details on this clonotype: One end of the junction does not line up with germline, which may come from a read error. The rearrangement links TRBV20-1 to TRBJ2-1; 7 bases are a match to TRBD1. This CDR3 comprises 15 residues. Looked up from germline, CDR1 is DFQATT and CDR2 is SNEGSKA (reference sequence). This chain's CDR3 is CSARRGPSSCNEQFF. The CDR3 DNA follows: TGCAGTGCTAGGAGGGGGCCTAGCTCCTGCAATGAGCAGTTCTTC.

This chain links TRBV20-1 with TRBJ2-1; D unclear. V was shortened by 3 bases and J by 2 bases, with 11 bases between the two germline ends. There are 14 residues in the CDR3. The germline V gene encodes CDR1 DFQATT and CDR2 SNEGSKA (reference sequence). The CDR3, as DNA: TGCAGTGCTAGGGACCTGGTAACCTACAATGAGCAGTTCTTC. Its translation is CSARDLVTYNEQFF.

The rearrangement uses TRBV6-1 and TRBJ1-1; D remains unclear. The CDR3 spans 14 residues. From germline, CDR1 is MNHNS and CDR2 SASEGT. V dropped 6 bases and J dropped 0 bases, with 11 bases sitting between them. The CDR3 loop reads CASREPSLNTEAFF. DNA for the CDR3: TGTGCCAGCAGGGAGCCCAGCTTGAACACTGAAGCTTTCTTT.

V and J are TRBV6-2 or TRBV6-3 and TRBJ2-7, with a possible D match to TRBD1 (6 bases). The CDR3 length is 11 residues. V shed 10 bases and J shed 3 bases, with 10 bases lying between them. CDR1 is MNHEY, CDR2 SVGEGT, per germline. CDR3 DNA: TGTGCCACCACGGACAGCTACGAGCAGTACTTC. This encodes CATTDSYEQYF.